These 22 T cell receptor beta chains originate from one sample sequenced in a study of blood T cell repertoires in COVID-19. TCRdb's table, derived via immunoSEQ multiplex PCR, lists solely in-frame clones and lacks some. The table records 130,000 to 150,000 clones, about 80% of them present only once. The specimen was PBMCs or T cells enriched from blood (not recorded which). Every receptor here comes from a man aged 45-60 years who had recovered from COVID-19.

This chain connects TRBV6-2 or TRBV6-3 to TRBJ2-2; TRBD1 aligns across 7 bases. J lost 5 bases, V lost 2 bases, and 5 bases had no gene match. Germline loops: CDR1 MNHEY, CDR2 SVGEGT. This CDR3 contains 15 residues. Written as DNA, the CDR3 is TGTGCCAGCAGTTACCCGAGACAGGGTACCGGGGAGCTGTTTTTT. Amino acid sequence: CASSYPRQGTGELFF.

The CDR3 reads CASSLGGGGASDTQYF. The CDR3 nucleotides are TGCGCCAGCAGCTTGGGAGGCGGGGGGGCGTCAGATACGCAGTATTTT. The V gene is TRBV5-1, the J gene TRBJ2-3, with TRBD2 identical over 9 bases. The CDR3 loop spans 16 amino acids. V gave up 0 bases and J gave up 4 bases; unmatched junction bases: 6. The germline CDR1 and CDR2 sequences are SGHRS and YFSETQ.

This rearrangement joins TRBV10-2 to TRBJ2-1; TRBD2 matches 9 bases. The ends lost 7 bases at V and 10 bases at J; junction bases unmatched: 17. The germline gives CDR1 WSHSY, CDR2 SAAADI. CDR3 length: 16 amino acids. The CDR3 DNA reads TGCGCCAGCAAGCTATCCGGGACTAGCTTGTTAGGCGAGCAGTTCTTC. As protein: CASKLSGTSLLGEQFF.

The CDR3 here is CASSLRLATYEQYF. The DNA for the CDR3 is TGTGCCAGCAGCTTAAGGCTAGCAACCTACGAGCAGTACTTC. The chain has TRBV7-8 and TRBJ2-7, with D perhaps matching TRBD2 (5 bases). The ends were cut back, 2 bases at V and 2 bases at J, with 10 bases in the middle. Germline CDR1 SGHVS, CDR2 FQNEAQ. This CDR3 comprises 14 residues. Drawing the rest from reference TRBV7-8 and TRBJ2-7, the complete variable domain is GAGVSQSPRYKVAKRGQDVALRCDPISGHVSLFWYQQALGQGPEFLTYFQNEAQLDKSGLPSDRFFAERPEGSVSTLKIQRTQQEDSAVYLCASSLRLATYEQYFGPGTRLTVT.

The chain joins TRBV28 to TRBJ1-6, with TRBD1 as a possible D gene (5 bases). Germline V lookup: CDR1 MDHEN, CDR2 SYDVKM. This CDR3 is built from 18 residues. V dropped 7 bases and J dropped 3 bases, with 22 bases sitting between them. The chain's CDR3 is CASTGMVALSDYNSPLHF. CDR3 DNA sequence: TGTGCCAGCACAGGGATGGTCGCTTTATCGGACTATAATTCACCCCTCCACTTT.

The chain couples TRBV5-1 to TRBJ1-1, with a weak D call TRBD1 (5 bases). This CDR3 region has 15 residues. Germline lookup yields CDR1 SGHRS and CDR2 YFSETQ. Trimming removed 4 bases from V and 2 bases from J, with 15 bases in between. The CDR3 loop reads CASSAWGLRNTEAFF. The CDR3 DNA follows: TGCGCCAGCAGCGCCTGGGGACTGCGAAACACTGAAGCTTTCTTT.

The chain combines TRBV7-3 with TRBJ2-7; 12 positions agree with TRBD1. The V segment lost 5 bases and the J segment 4 bases; nucleotides outside the gene matches: 3. The CDR3 covers 14 residues. Germline V CDR1 and CDR2: SGHTA, FQGTGA. The CDR3: CASSPGQGAYEQYF. The CDR3 DNA is TGTGCCAGCAGCCCGGGACAGGGGGCTTACGAGCAGTACTTC.

The V gene is TRBV28, the J gene TRBJ2-3; 8 bases align to TRBD2. Germline V lookup: CDR1 MDHEN, CDR2 SYDVKM. CDR3 length: 16 residues. With V trimmed by 4 bases and J by 1 base, 7 bases remained unmatched. CDR3 sequence (DNA): TGTGCCAGCAGTTCCGGGGGGGCGACGGGCACAGATACGCAGTATTTT. This gives the protein CASSSGGATGTDTQYF.

The sample holds a few counts of this clone. J is TRBJ1-5 and V is TRBV11-2, with D possibly TRBD1 on 6 matching bases. The CDR3 extends over 15 amino acids. Germline V gene sequence: CDR1 SGHAT, CDR2 FQNNGV. V was pared by 1 base and J by 3 bases, with 10 bases between. CDR3 region: CASSLGGGPNQPQHF. The CDR3 coding sequence is TGTGCCAGCAGCTTAGGGGGGGGCCCCAATCAGCCCCAGCATTTT.

V is TRBV3-1 (or the pseudogene TRBV3-2) and J is TRBJ1-6; no definite D call. Between the trimmed V and J ends, which lost 2 bases and 7 bases, there was a span of 6 bases. The CDR3 runs 13 residues. CDR1 LGHDT and CDR2 YNNKEL come from the germline V gene (reference sequence). Written as DNA, the CDR3 is TGTGCCAGCAGCCAACTAAACAATTCACCCCTCCACTTT. Translating it yields CASSQLNNSPLHF.

The chain links TRBV19 to TRBJ2-1; D is undetermined. Between the trimmed V and J ends, which lost 3 bases and 7 bases, there was a span of 4 bases. Germline values: CDR1 LNHDA, CDR2 SQIVND (reference sequence). The CDR3 spans 11 residues. CDR3 in DNA: TGTGCCAGTAGTATTCTAAATGAGCAGTTCTTC. Its translation: CASSILNEQFF. The whole variable domain, filled in from reference TRBV19 and TRBJ2-1, reads DGGITQSPKYLFRKEGQNVTLSCEQNLNHDAMYWYRQDPGQGLRLIYYSQIVNDFQKGDIAEGYSVSREKKESFPLTVTSAQKNPTAFYLCASSILNEQFFGPGTRLTVL.

This clone was counted a few times. The rearrangement links TRBV4-2 to TRBJ2-5, with 13 positions matching TRBD2. CDR1 LGHNA and CDR2 YNFKEQ come from the germline V gene. The CDR3 is made up of 15 amino acids. The V gene end was trimmed by 5 bases and the J gene end by 6 bases; junction bases not matched to a gene: 6. The CDR3 sequence: CASSELAGGLQTQYF. The DNA of the CDR3 is TGTGCCAGCAGCGAACTAGCGGGGGGGCTACAGACCCAGTACTTC.

The count of this clone is one. The germline gene is not matched at one end of the junction; a read error may be the cause. The gene calls are TRBV7-7 and TRBJ2-5, with 9 bases fitting TRBD1. The CDR3 runs to 15 residues. Germline V gene sequence: CDR1 SSHAT, CDR2 FNYEAQ (reference sequence). The CDR3 DNA sequence: TGTGCTAGCAGCCAGGGACAGGGAGGAATGGAGACCCAGTACTTC. Translated, it gives CASSQGQGGMETQYF.

V and J are TRBV28 and TRBJ2-7; 10 bases are shared with TRBD1. Germline V lookup: CDR1 MDHEN, CDR2 SYDVKM. J gave up 3 bases and V 3 bases, and 2 bases lay outside the gene matches. This CDR3 region has 14 residues. This CDR3 reads CASSFGTGVYEQYF. The DNA of the CDR3 is TGTGCCAGCAGTTTCGGGACAGGGGTCTACGAGCAGTACTTC. The full variable domain, with the rest looked up from reference TRBV28 and TRBJ2-7, is DVKVTQSSRYLVKRTGEKVFLECVQDMDHENMFWYRQDPGLGLRLIYFSYDVKMKEKGDIPEGYSVSREKKERFSLILESASTNQTSMYLCASSFGTGVYEQYFGPGTRLTVT.

V is TRBV6-2 or TRBV6-3 and J is TRBJ1-6, with D possibly matching TRBD1 (5 bases). The CDR3 runs 17 residues. The germline CDR1 and CDR2 sequences are MNHEY and SVGEGT. V was shortened by 2 bases and J by 7 bases, with 18 bases between the two germline ends. In DNA form, the CDR3 reads TGTGCCAGCAGTTACGAGGCGGCAGGGTGGTCGAATTCACCCCTCCACTTT. Protein product: CASSYEAAGWSNSPLHF.

The CDR3 nucleotides are TGTGCCAGCAGCGTAAGAACAGGGGGGAATTCTGAAGCTTTCTTT. Translation gives CASSVRTGGNSEAFF. This chain links TRBV5-5 with TRBJ1-1; TRBD1 matches at 8 bases. The CDR3 is 15 amino acids. From germline, CDR1 is SGHKS and CDR2 YYEKEE (reference sequence). J lost 6 bases, V lost 4 bases, and 11 bases had no gene match.

This sequence joins TRBV7-6 and TRBJ1-5, with TRBD1 matching over 11 bases. The CDR3 length is 15 residues. Trimming at V came to 5 bases and at J to 2 bases, leaving 2 bases not matched to a gene. From germline, CDR1 is SGHVS and CDR2 FNYEAQ. The CDR3 region is CASSVGQGGNQPQHF. In DNA, the CDR3 is TGTGCCAGCAGCGTGGGACAGGGGGGCAATCAGCCCCAGCATTTT. Based on the CDR3 plus reference TRBV7-6 and TRBJ1-5, the full variable domain is GAGVSQSPRYKVTKRGQDVALRCDPISGHVSLYWYRQALGQGPEFLTYFNYEAQQDKSGLPNDRFSAERPEGSISTLTIQRTEQRDSAMYRCASSVGQGGNQPQHFGDGTRLSIL.

The chain carries TRBV19 and TRBJ1-2, with a possible D match to TRBD1 (5 bases). Trimming removed 4 bases at V and 3 bases at J, with 12 bases between. CDR1 and CDR2 (germline): LNHDA, SQIVND (reference sequence). The CDR3 extends over 14 amino acids. DNA of the CDR3: TGTGCCAGTAGTACTATGACAGAATACTATGGCTACACCTTC. Amino acid sequence: CASSTMTEYYGYTF.

V usage is TRBV19 and J usage is TRBJ2-2; 9 bases fit TRBD1. The CDR3 extends over 14 amino acids. The V segment lost 6 bases and the J segment 5 bases; nucleotides outside the gene matches: 4. Germline CDR1 LNHDA, CDR2 SQIVND (reference sequence). CDR3 nucleotide sequence: TGTGCCAGTAGCTGGACAGGGGAGACCGGGGAGCTGTTTTTT. It translates to CASSWTGETGELFF.

The V call is TRBV29-1, the J call TRBJ2-1, with D perhaps TRBD2 (5 bases). With 4 bases removed from V and 8 bases from J, the gap between germline ends came to 12 bases. From germline, CDR1 is SQVTM and CDR2 ANQGSEA. The CDR3 extends over 12 amino acids. Here the CDR3 reads CSVGASRYEQFF. The DNA for the CDR3 is TGCAGCGTTGGGGCTAGCAGGTATGAGCAGTTCTTC.

The rearrangement uses TRBV25-1 and TRBJ1-1; tentative D call: TRBD1 (5 bases). Per germline, CDR1 MGHDK and CDR2 SYGVNS. This CDR3 is built from 14 residues. The germline V and J ends were trimmed by 3 bases and 1 base, with 9 bases remaining between them. In nucleotides, the CDR3 is TGTGCCAGCAGTGACAGGGCAGGGAACACTGAAGCTTTCTTT. This encodes CASSDRAGNTEAFF.

The chain uses TRBV10-3 and TRBJ2-4; D is perhaps TRBD1 (5 bases). CDR3 length: 13 amino acids. With 2 bases removed from V and 9 bases from J, the gap between germline ends came to 11 bases. Germline CDR1 ENHRY, CDR2 SYGVKD. The CDR3 loop is CAISEVRESIQYF. CDR3 in DNA: TGTGCCATCAGTGAGGTCAGGGAATCCATTCAGTACTTC.